The entry that follows covers one T cell receptor beta chain sequence. The target antigen is unknown. This record comes from a study of shared clonotypes between healthy human individuals. General study results and limits: Large depth notwithstanding, sorted-subset sequencing proved incomplete by rarefaction. Memory subsets generally showed smaller estimated richness than naive subsets did.

Using immunoSEQ multiplex PCR, the repertoire was profiled, and TCRdb retains in-frame clones only, with some absent. The sample contains approximately 710,000 clones, about 90% of which appear only once. All of the donors resided in Nashville, Tennessee, and each was a Caucasian adult. Germline V lookup: CDR1 SEHNR, CDR2 FQNEAQ (reference sequence). V lost 1 base to trimming and J lost 7 bases, with 11 bases between them. The CDR3 consists of 14 residues. The V gene is TRBV7-9, the J gene TRBJ1-5; a weak D match, TRBD1 (6 bases). The sequence came from a man aged 18 to 30 in good health. Some clones in this sample may be carry-over from other donors' samples. Sequencing was carried out using memory CD8+ T cells from PBMCs. The subset here: CD45RO+ cells pooled with CCR7-negative TemRA cells. CDR3 in DNA: TGTGCCAGCAGCTTAGGGGGGGCTGTACAGCCCCAGCATTTT. Protein product: CASSLGGAVQPQHF.